The rows below give T cell receptor beta chains drawn from one sample of a study of T cells in Graves' hyperthyroidism and ophthalmopathy. TCRdb reprocessed the multiplex PCR reads with MiXCR, giving one entry per CDR3 protein. The table shows about 590,000 distinct CDR3 sequences, with around 14% occurring only once. Sequenced sample: blood. The receptor set was obtained from a woman aged 18-35 years with Graves' ophthalmopathy. CDR3s include the opening cysteine and the closing phenylalanine or tryptophan. A D gene is named only where the DNA matches it firmly. Size values are once, few and many counts, or a class for expanded clones, and some rows have none.

abundance	d_gene	v_gene	j_gene	CDR3aa	CDR3nt
NA	NA	TRBV12-3/TRBV12-4	TRBJ1-6	CASSLSGKNSPLHF	TGTGCCAGCAGTTTATCAGGGAAGAATTCACCCCTCCACTTT
few	TRBD2	TRBV30	TRBJ2-2	CASPVSGGRTGELFF	TGTGCCTCTCCGGTTAGCGGGGGGCGTACCGGGGAGCTGTTTTTT
NA	NA	TRBV4-1	TRBJ2-1	CASRGLAHNSYNEQFF	TGCGCCAGCAGGGGATTAGCGCATAACTCCTACAATGAGCAGTTCTTC
many	TRBD2	TRBV2	TRBJ2-1	CASSLRTSGSYNEQFF	TGTGCCAGCAGTCTCCGGACTAGCGGGAGCTACAATGAGCAGTTCTTC
NA	NA	TRBV29-1	TRBJ2-6	CSVEIWQGTSGANVLTF	TGCAGCGTCGAAATCTGGCAGGGGACCTCTGGGGCCAACGTCCTGACTTTC
many	NA	TRBV20-1	TRBJ1-5	CSATSGGSNQPQHF	TGCAGTGCTACTTCGGGAGGGAGCAATCAGCCCCAGCATTTT
few	NA	TRBV5-5	TRBJ2-7	CASSQGGGEQYF	TGTGCCAGCAGCCAAGGGGGGGGCGAGCAGTACTTC
many	NA	TRBV11-2	TRBJ1-3	CASSLIVGDTIYF	TGTGCCAGCAGCTTAATTGTTGGGGACACCATATATTTT
many	TRBD2	TRBV20-1	TRBJ2-1	CSARGIAGERYNEQFF	TGCAGTGCTAGAGGGATAGCGGGAGAAAGGTACAATGAGCAGTTCTTC
many	NA	TRBV28	TRBJ1-5	CASSPSGRTGGNQPQHF	TGTGCCAGCAGTCCCAGCGGACGGACGGGAGGTAATCAGCCCCAGCATTTT
NA	TRBD2	TRBV20-1	TRBJ2-1	CSAGGLGTSGSNEQFF	TGCAGTGCTGGGGGACTCGGGACTAGCGGCAGCAATGAGCAGTTCTTC
many	TRBD1	TRBV12-3/TRBV12-4	TRBJ1-1	CASSQDPGQGDTEAFF	TGTGCCAGCAGCCAAGATCCGGGACAGGGGGACACTGAAGCTTTCTTT